The following is a T cell receptor (beta chain) sequence with its context. Its specificity is unknown. V was cut by 11 bases and J by 5 bases, with 18 bases left in between. CDR3 length equals 14 residues. This sample is part of a study of blood T cells in healthy people across ages. Notes on the study in general: Lack of knowledge of donor CMV status possibly confounded expanded clonotype changes.

The authors ran a second PCR of about 7 to 11 cycles using a sample-barcoded 5' primer and a J-beta primer mix. TCRdb re-derived calls from the 5' RACE reads in MiXCR, one entry per CDR3 protein. The table lists 1 million to 1.2 million distinct CDR3 sequences, less than 45% of them singletons. The chain joins TRBV12-3 or TRBV12-4 to TRBJ2-2, with D tentatively TRBD2 (6 bases). Material: blood. This TCR was sampled from a man aged 18-30 years in good health. DNA for the CDR3: TGTGCCGGCGTGAACCGGGGGAGAACCGGGGAGCTGTTTTTT. Protein: CAGVNRGRTGELFF.